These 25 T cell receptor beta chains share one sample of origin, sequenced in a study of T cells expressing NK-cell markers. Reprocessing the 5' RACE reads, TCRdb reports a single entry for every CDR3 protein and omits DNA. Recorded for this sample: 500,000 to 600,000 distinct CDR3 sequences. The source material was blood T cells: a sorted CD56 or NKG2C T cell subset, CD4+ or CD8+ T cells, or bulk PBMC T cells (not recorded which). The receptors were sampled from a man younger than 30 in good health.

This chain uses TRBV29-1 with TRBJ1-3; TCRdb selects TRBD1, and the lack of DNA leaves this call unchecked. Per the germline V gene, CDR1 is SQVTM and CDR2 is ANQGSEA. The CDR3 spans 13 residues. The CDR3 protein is CSVPGAGGNTIYF.

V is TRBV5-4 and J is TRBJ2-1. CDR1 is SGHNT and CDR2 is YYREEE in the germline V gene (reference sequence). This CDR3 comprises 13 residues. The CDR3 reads CASSLLSLGKQFF.

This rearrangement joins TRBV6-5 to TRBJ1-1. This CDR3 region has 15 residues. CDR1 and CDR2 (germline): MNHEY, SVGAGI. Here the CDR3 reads CASSYSTGGLGEAFF.

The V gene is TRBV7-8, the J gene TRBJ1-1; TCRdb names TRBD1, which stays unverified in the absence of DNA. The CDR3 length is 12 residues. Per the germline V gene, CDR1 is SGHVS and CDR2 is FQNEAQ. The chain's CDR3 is CASRGELAEAFF.

CDR3 amino acids: CASSHTTAYTEAFF. V is TRBV5-5 and J is TRBJ1-1. The CDR3 consists of 14 residues. The germline gives CDR1 SGHKS, CDR2 YYEKEE (reference sequence).

This CDR3 is CASRVADKNIQYF. The chain links TRBV28 to TRBJ2-4. This CDR3 contains 13 residues. CDR1 is MDHEN, CDR2 SYDVKM, per germline.

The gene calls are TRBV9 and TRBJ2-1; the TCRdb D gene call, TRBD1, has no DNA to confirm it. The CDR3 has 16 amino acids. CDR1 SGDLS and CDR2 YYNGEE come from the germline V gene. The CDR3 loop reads CASSREQGTVYNEQFF.

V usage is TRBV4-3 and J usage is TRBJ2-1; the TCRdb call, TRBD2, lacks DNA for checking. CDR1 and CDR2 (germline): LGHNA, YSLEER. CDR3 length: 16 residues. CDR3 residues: CASSPNLAGGPYEQFF.

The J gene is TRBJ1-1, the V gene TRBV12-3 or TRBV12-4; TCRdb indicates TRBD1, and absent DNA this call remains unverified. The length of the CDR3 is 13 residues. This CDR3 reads CASLFRGHTEAFF.

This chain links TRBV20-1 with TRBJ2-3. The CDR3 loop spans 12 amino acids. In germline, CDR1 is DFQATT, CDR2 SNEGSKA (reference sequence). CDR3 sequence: CSAVLFTDTQYF.

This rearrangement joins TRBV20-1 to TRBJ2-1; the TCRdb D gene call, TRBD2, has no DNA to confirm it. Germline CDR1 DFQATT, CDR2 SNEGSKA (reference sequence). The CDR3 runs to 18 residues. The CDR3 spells CSARDSSTGGRALGEQFF.

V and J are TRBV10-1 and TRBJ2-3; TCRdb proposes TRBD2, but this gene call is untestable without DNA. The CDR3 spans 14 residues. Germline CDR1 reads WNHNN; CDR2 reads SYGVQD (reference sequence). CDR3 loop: CASSQREGTDTQYF.

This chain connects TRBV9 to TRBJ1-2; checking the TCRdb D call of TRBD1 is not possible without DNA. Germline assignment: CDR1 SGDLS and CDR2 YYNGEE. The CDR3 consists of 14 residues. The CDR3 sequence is CASSGRQGSFGYTF.

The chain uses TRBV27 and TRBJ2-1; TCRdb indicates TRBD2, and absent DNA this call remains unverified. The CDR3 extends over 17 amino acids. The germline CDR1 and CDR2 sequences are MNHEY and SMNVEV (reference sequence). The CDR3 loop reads CASSLLGDFGSYNEQFF.

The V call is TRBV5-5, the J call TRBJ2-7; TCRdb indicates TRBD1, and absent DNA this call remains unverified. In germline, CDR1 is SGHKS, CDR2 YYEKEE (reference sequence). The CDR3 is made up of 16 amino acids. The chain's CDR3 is CASSFGIGLSSYEQYF.

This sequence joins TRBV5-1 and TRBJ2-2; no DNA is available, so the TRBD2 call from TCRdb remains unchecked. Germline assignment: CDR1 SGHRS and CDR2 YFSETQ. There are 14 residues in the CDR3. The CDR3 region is CASSSGMGTGELFF.

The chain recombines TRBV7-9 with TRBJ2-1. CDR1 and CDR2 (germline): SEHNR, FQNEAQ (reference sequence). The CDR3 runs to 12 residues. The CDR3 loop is CASSLASGEQFF.

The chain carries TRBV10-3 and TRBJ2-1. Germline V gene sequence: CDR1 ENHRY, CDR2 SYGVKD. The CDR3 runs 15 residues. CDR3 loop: CAISNTDLSLNEQFF.

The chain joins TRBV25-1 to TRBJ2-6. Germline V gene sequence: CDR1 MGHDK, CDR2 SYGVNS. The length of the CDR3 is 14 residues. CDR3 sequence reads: CASSEFGGANVLTF.

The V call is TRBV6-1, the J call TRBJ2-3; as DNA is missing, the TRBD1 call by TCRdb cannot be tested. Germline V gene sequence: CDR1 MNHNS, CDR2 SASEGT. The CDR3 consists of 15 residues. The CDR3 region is CASSEIQGSTDTQYF.

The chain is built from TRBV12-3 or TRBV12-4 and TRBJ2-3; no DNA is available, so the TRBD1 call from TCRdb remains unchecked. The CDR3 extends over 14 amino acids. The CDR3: CASSLGRGRDTQYF.

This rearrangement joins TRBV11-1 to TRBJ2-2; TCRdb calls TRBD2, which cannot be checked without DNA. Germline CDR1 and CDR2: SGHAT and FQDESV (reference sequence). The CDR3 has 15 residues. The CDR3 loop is CASSPIAGFTGELFF.

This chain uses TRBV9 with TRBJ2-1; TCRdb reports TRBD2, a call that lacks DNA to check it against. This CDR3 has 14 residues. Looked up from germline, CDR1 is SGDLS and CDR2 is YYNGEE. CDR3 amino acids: CASSGGGRYNEQFF. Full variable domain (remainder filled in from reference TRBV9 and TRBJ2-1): DSGVTQTPKHLITATGQRVTLRCSPRSGDLSVYWYQQSLDQGLQFLIQYYNGEERAKGNILERFSAQQFPDLHSELNLSSLELGDSALYFCASSGGGRYNEQFFGPGTRLTVL.

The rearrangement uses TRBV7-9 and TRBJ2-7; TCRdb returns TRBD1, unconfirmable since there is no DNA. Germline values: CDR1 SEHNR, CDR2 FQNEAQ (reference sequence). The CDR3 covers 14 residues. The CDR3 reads CASSLGQYDGREYF.

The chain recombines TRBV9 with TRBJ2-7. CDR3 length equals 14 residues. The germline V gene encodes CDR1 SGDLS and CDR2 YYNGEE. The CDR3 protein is CASSVMGSSYEQYF.